This record concerns one T cell receptor (beta chain) sequence. Its antigen remains unidentified. Germline CDR1 reads SEHNR; CDR2 reads FQNEAQ (reference sequence). Trimming removed 0 bases from V and 5 bases from J; junction bases left unmatched: 9. The CDR3 extends over 17 amino acids. This sample was taken from a study of cytotoxic CD8 clonotypes in ibrutinib-treated CLL. Study results and caveats: Clonality rose at ibrutinib response, held steady in sustained remission, and fell toward baseline at progression.

Deep sequencing aimed at 1 in 200,000 to 1 in 1 million T cells' resolution. Method: immunoSEQ multiplex PCR; TCRdb's copy keeps in-frame clones and lacks some. The sample gives 150,000 or so clones, 70% to 90% of which show up once; around 3.1% is in the top ten. This receptor was identified in a human donor with chronic lymphocytic leukemia. The sequencing here drew on PBMCs, taken at disease progression, from a patient treated with ibrutinib. The rearrangement links TRBV7-9 to TRBJ2-5, with 10 bases lining up with TRBD1. The CDR3 coding sequence is TGTGCCAGCAGCTTAGCAAGGACAGGGGGTAATATGGAGACCCAGTACTTC. It is translated as CASSLARTGGNMETQYF.